This T cell receptor (beta chain) was sequenced in a study of TIL therapy for anti-PD-1-resistant metastatic lung cancer. Study as a whole: A handful of tumors were EGFR-mutant and two were ALK-rearranged.

Described time point: pre-treatment sample, taken before nivolumab and TIL therapy. Patients were adults with stage 4 NSCLC. This was the immunoSEQ v3 assay. TCRdb's table, derived via immunoSEQ multiplex PCR, lists solely in-frame clones and lacks some. The data hold tens of thousands of clones, with around 80% observed a single time. The CDR3 is 14 residues long. With V trimmed by 4 bases and J by 14 bases, 15 bases remained unmatched. The germline gives CDR1 SGHRS, CDR2 YFSETQ. V is TRBV5-1 and J is TRBJ2-3; TRBD2 agrees at 8 bases. The sample in question was blood, obtained at baseline. The sequence was collected from a woman between 30 and 80 years old with non-small cell lung cancer. For the CDR3, the DNA is TGCGCCAGCAGCGGAGAGGGTCACCCCGGGGGGGGGTATTTT. Translating it yields CASSGEGHPGGGYF.